This TCR beta chain was sequenced for a study of T cells in Graves' hyperthyroidism and ophthalmopathy. Findings and limits, study-wide: The model's output predicted ophthalmopathy at a median of about 6.5 months prior to onset.

There are 10 residues in the CDR3. Germline V CDR1 and CDR2: SNHLY, FYNNEI. The V end lost 8 bases, the J end lost 12 bases, and 11 bases lay between the germline ends. The hyperthyroidism patients had all been newly diagnosed, and their disease duration was under 2 months. Their ages ranged from 18 to 65 years. On the basis of clinical symptoms, serum thyroxine and TRAb, thyroid ultrasound and orbital computed tomography, diagnoses were made. Cells are PBMCs isolated from around 9.4 ml of fresh blood. Note on this clonotype: Antigen specificity is unknown.

From RNA transcripts, TCR beta CDR3 regions were amplified. The HTBI primer set served for first-round RT-PCR of the TCR CDR3. Via MiXCR, TCRdb re-called the multiplex PCR reads, giving one row per CDR3 protein. The repertoire includes around 340,000 distinct CDR3 sequences, roughly 23% of them detected once, and over 45% sits in the top ten. The receptor comes from a woman in her forties or fifties with Graves' hyperthyroidism. This chain joins TRBV2 and TRBJ2-1; a weak D match, TRBD2 (5 bases). Input material: blood. CDR3 sequence reads: CASGLGRQFF. The CDR3 DNA reads TGTGCCAGCGGCCTAGGGAGGCAGTTCTTC.